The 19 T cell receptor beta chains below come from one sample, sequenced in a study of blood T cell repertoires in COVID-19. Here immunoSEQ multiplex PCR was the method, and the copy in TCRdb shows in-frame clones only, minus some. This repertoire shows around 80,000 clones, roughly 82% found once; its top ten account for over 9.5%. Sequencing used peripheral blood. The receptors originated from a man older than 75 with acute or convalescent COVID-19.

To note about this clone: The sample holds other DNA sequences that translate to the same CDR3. The CDR3 sequence: CASSQRDYEQYF. The CDR3 DNA reads as TGTGCCAGCAGCCAACGGGATTACGAGCAGTACTTC. The chain combines TRBV3-1 (or the pseudogene TRBV3-2) with TRBJ2-7, with a tentative D call TRBD2 (5 bases). The germline V gene has CDR1 LGHDT and CDR2 YNNKEL (reference sequence). The V and J ends lost 2 bases and 4 bases respectively, with 6 bases between them. The CDR3 length is 12 residues.

The CDR3 sequence: CSASHEGRHQPQHF. The CDR3 DNA sequence: TGCAGTGCTAGTCACGAGGGCCGCCATCAGCCCCAGCATTTT. This rearrangement joins TRBV20-1 to TRBJ1-5; D gene unclear. This CDR3 contains 14 residues. V dropped 3 bases and J dropped 5 bases, with 14 bases sitting between them. Germline loops: CDR1 DFQATT, CDR2 SNEGSKA (reference sequence).

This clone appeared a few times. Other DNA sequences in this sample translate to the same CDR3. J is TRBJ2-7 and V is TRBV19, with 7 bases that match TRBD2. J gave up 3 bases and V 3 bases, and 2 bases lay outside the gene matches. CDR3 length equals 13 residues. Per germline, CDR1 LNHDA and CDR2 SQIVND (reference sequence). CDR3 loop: CASSIGEGYEQYF. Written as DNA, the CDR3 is TGTGCCAGTAGTATTGGGGAGGGCTACGAGCAGTACTTC.

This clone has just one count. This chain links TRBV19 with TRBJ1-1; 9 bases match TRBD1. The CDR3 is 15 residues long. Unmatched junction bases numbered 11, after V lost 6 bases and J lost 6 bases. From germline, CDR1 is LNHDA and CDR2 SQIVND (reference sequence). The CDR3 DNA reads TGTGCCAGTAGGGAAGAGACAGGGGGGGGCTCTGAAGCTTTCTTT. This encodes CASREETGGGSEAFF.

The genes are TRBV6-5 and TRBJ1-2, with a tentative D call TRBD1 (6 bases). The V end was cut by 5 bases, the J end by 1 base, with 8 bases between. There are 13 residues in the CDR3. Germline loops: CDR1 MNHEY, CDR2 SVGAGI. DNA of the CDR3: TGTGCCAGCAGTACGGACAGTAACTATGGCTACACCTTC. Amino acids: CASSTDSNYGYTF.

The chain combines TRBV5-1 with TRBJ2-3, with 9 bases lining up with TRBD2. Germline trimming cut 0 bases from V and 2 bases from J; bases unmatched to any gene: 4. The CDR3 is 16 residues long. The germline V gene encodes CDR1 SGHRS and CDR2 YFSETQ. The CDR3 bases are TGCGCCAGCAGCTTGGTAACTAGCGGGCTCACAGATACGCAGTATTTT. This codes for CASSLVTSGLTDTQYF.

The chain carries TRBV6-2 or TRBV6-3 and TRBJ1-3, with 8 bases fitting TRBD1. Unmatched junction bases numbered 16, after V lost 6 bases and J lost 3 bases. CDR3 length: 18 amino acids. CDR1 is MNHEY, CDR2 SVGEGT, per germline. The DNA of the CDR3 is TGTGCCAGCAGCCCTATACCGGGACAGGTCCTTATTGGAAACACCATATATTTT. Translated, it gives CASSPIPGQVLIGNTIYF.

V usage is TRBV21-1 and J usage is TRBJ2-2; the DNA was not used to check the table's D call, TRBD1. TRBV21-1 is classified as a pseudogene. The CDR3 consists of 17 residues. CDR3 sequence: CASSKTGGKFRTGELFF. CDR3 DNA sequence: TGTGCCAGCAGCAAAACAGGGGGCAAGTTTCGGACCGGGGAGCTGTTTTTT.

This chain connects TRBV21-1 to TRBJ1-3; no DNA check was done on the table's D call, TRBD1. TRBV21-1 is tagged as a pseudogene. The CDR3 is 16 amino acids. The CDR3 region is CASSVRDKSSGNTIYF. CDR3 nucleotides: TGTGCCAGCAGCGTTCGGGACAAGAGCTCTGGAAACACCATATATTTT.

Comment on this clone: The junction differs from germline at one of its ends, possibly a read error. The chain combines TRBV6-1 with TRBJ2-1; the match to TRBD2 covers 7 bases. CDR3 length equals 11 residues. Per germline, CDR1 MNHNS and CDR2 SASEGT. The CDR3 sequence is CASSEVGTTLF. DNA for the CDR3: TGTGCCAGCAGTGAAGTTGGGACTACTCTCTTC.

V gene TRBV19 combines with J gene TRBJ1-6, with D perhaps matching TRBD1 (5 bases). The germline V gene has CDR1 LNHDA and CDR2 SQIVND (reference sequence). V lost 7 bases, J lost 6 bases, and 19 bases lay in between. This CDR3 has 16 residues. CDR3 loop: CASTDSGNSPNSPLHF. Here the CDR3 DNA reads TGTGCCAGTACCGACTCAGGGAATTCCCCTAATTCACCCCTCCACTTT.

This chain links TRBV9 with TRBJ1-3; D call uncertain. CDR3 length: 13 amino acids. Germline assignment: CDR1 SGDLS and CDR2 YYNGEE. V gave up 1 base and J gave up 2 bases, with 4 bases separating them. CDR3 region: CASSVTAGNTIYF. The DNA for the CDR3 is TGTGCCAGCAGCGTAACAGCTGGAAACACCATATATTTT.

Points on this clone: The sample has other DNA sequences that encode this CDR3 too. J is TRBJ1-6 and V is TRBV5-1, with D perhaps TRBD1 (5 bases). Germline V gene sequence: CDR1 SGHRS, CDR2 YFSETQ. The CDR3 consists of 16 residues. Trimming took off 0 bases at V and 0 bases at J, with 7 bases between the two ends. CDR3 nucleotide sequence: TGCGCCAGCAGCTTGGGACAGTACTCCTATAATTCACCCCTCCACTTT. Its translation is CASSLGQYSYNSPLHF.

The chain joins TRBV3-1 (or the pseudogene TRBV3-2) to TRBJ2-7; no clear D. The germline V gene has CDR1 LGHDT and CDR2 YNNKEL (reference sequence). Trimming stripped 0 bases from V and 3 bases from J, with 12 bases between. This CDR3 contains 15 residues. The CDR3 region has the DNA TGTGCCAGCAGCCAAGAAGGCAGTAACTACTACGAGCAGTACTTC. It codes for CASSQEGSNYYEQYF.

As DNA, the CDR3 is TGCAGTGCTAGTTGGCGGACAGGGTTGAACACTGAAGCTTTCTTT. Residues: CSASWRTGLNTEAFF. The gene calls are TRBV20-1 and TRBJ1-1; 8 bases map to TRBD1. In germline, CDR1 is DFQATT, CDR2 SNEGSKA (reference sequence). The CDR3 has 15 residues. Losses at the gene ends were 3 bases for V and 0 bases for J; bases not matched to a gene: 6.

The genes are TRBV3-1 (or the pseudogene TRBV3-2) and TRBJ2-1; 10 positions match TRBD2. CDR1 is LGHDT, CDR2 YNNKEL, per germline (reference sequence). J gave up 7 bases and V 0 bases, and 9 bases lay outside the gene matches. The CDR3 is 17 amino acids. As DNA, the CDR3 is TGTGCCAGCAGCCAAGATAAGCGGGGGGGCGAGCGGAATGAGCAGTTCTTC. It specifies CASSQDKRGGERNEQFF.

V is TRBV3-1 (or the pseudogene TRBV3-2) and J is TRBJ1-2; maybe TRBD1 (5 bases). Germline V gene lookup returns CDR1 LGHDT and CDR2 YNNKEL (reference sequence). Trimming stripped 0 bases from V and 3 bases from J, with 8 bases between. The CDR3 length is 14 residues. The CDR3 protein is CASSQDPTDYGYTF. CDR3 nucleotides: TGTGCCAGCAGCCAAGATCCGACAGACTATGGCTACACCTTC.

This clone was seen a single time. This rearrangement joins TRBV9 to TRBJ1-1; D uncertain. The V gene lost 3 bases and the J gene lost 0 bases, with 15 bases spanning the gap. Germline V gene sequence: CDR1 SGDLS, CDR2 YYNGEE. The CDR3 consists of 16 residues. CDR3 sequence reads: CASSAHHLPMNTEAFF. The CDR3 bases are TGTGCCAGCAGCGCCCATCACCTACCGATGAACACTGAAGCTTTCTTT. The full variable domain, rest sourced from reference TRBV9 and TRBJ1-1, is DSGVTQTPKHLITATGQRVTLRCSPRSGDLSVYWYQQSLDQGLQFLIQYYNGEERAKGNILERFSAQQFPDLHSELNLSSLELGDSALYFCASSAHHLPMNTEAFFGQGTRLTVV.

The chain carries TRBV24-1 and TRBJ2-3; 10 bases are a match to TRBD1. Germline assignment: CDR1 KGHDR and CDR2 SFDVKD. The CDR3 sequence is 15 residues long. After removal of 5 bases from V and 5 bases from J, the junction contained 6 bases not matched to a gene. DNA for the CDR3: TGTGCCACCAGTGCGAGGACAGGGGGACAAGATACGCAGTATTTT. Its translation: CATSARTGGQDTQYF.